This is a list of T cell receptor beta chains from one sample in a study of PD-L1 blockade in urothelial cancer. Only in-frame clones appear in the TCRdb table, and some are missing; sequencing was by immunoSEQ multiplex PCR. The sample lists about 48,000 clones; approximately 80% were seen once. Sequencing used PBMCs, obtained around atezolizumab (anti-PD-L1) treatment. These receptors were taken from a man aged 70-80 years with urothelial cancer. Each CDR3 is given with its conserved first and last residue. Fields, in order: D gene, J gene, clone size, V gene, CDR3 protein, CDR3 DNA. A D gene is named only where the DNA matches it firmly. Size is stated for part of the rows, as once, few or many counts, or as a class when the clone is expanded.

>TRBD1|TRBJ1-2|.|TRBV28
CAGCPAGGNGYTF
TGTGCCGGTTGCCCGGCAGGGGGCAATGGCTACACCTTC
>.|TRBJ1-1|.|TRBV19
CASTPMGLSNTEAFF
TGTGCCAGTACTCCTATGGGCCTGTCGAACACTGAAGCTTTCTTT
>.|TRBJ1-3|.|TRBV28
CATRQLYSGNTIYF
TGTGCCACCCGACAGCTTTACTCTGGAAACACCATATATTTT
>TRBD1|TRBJ1-4|.|TRBV4-2
CASSRTGGEGEKLFF
TGTGCCAGCAGTAGAACAGGGGGCGAGGGGGAAAAACTGTTTTTT
>.|TRBJ2-7|.|TRBV30
CAWRSRAGYSSYEQYF
TGTGCCTGGAGATCCCGGGCGGGATACAGCTCCTACGAGCAGTACTTC
>.|TRBJ2-3|few|TRBV4-1
CASSQDRENTQYF
TGCGCCAGCAGCCAAGATCGAGAAAATACGCAGTATTTT
>.|TRBJ2-1|.|TRBV29-1
CSVAPGEGYNEQFF
TGCAGCGTTGCCCCAGGGGAAGGCTACAATGAGCAGTTCTTC
>.|TRBJ2-7|.|TRBV4-2
CASSQDTGPPYEQYF
TGTGCCAGCAGCCAAGACACAGGGCCCCCCTACGAGCAGTACTTC
>TRBD1|TRBJ1-1|.|TRBV28
CASSLTGTGGHEAFF
TGTGCCAGCAGTCTGACCGGGACAGGGGGGCATGAAGCTTTCTTT
>.|TRBJ2-7|.|TRBV13
CASSLNLFYEQYF
TGTGCCAGCAGCTTAAACTTATTCTACGAGCAGTACTTC
>.|TRBJ1-2|medium-sized|TRBV12-5
CASGLGGVVGYTF
TGTGCTAGTGGTTTAGGCGGCGTTGTGGGCTACACCTTC
>TRBD2|TRBJ2-7|.|TRBV5-1
CATRLAGDAYEQYF
TGCGCCACCAGACTAGCGGGAGACGCCTACGAGCAGTACTTC
>.|TRBJ2-7|.|TRBV5-8
CASSGWRAGDRRLYEQYF
TGTGCCAGCAGCGGATGGAGGGCGGGGGACAGGCGTCTCTACGAGCAGTACTTC
>.|TRBJ1-4|.|TRBV19
CASTRSGVATNEKLFF
TGTGCCAGTACAAGGTCGGGAGTTGCAACTAATGAAAAACTGTTTTTT
>TRBD2|TRBJ2-3|.|TRBV2
CASSAGTSGRRADTQYF
TGTGCCAGCAGTGCCGGGACTAGCGGGAGGAGGGCAGATACGCAGTATTTT
>.|TRBJ2-7|.|TRBV21-1
CASSKWRSSGSRTYEQYF
TGTGCCAGCAGCAAATGGCGGTCTAGCGGGAGTAGGACCTACGAGCAGTACTTC
>.|TRBJ1-5|.|TRBV28
CASGGDSNQPQHF
TGTGCAAGCGGCGGAGATAGCAATCAGCCCCAGCATTTT
>.|TRBJ2-6|.|TRBV28
CASSSPQGLGANVLTF
TGTGCCAGCAGCTCCCCTCAGGGGCTGGGGGCCAACGTCCTGACTTTC
>TRBD2|TRBJ2-7|.|TRBV29-1
CSVGTRNYEQYF
TGCAGCGTTGGGACTAGAAACTACGAGCAGTACTTC
>.|TRBJ1-5|.|TRBV5-1
CASSPRRWVGNQPQHF
TGCGCCAGCAGCCCCCGGAGGTGGGTGGGGAATCAGCCCCAGCATTTT
>.|TRBJ1-1|.|TRBV21-1
CASSQRGFSQGGENTEAFF
TGTGCCAGCAGCCAAAGAGGGTTCTCGCAGGGAGGGGAGAACACTGAAGCTTTCTTT
>.|TRBJ2-1|.|TRBV5-1
CASRESFSGNEQFF
TGCGCCAGCAGGGAGTCTTTCTCGGGCAATGAGCAGTTCTTC
>.|TRBJ2-1|.|TRBV2
CASNHPSAVEQFF
TGTGCCAGCAATCATCCCTCTGCAGTGGAGCAGTTCTTC
>TRBD2|TRBJ2-7|.|TRBV10-3
CAISDTLAGGSNEQYF
TGTGCCATCAGCGACACTTTAGCGGGAGGGTCCAACGAGCAGTACTTC
>.|TRBJ2-2|medium-sized|TRBV5-4
CASRRFQNTGELFF
TGTGCCAGCAGGCGCTTCCAGAACACCGGGGAGCTGTTTTTT
>.|TRBJ1-5|.|TRBV5-8
CASSSDQPQHF
TGTGCCAGCAGCTCCGATCAGCCCCAGCATTTT
>.|TRBJ1-2|.|TRBV7-9
CASSFSGQGPLYGYTF
TGTGCCAGCAGCTTCTCTGGGCAGGGGCCCCTCTATGGCTACACCTTC
>.|TRBJ1-1|.|TRBV21-1
CASSVPGQVRAFF
TGTGCCAGCAGCGTCCCGGGACAGGTCCGGGCTTTCTTT
>.|TRBJ2-7|few|TRBV18
CASSPGTEQYF
TGTGCCAGCTCACCAGGTACTGAGCAGTACTTC
>.|TRBJ1-3|.|TRBV28
CASTSGGNWAPGDTIYF
TGTGCCAGCACTTCGGGCGGTAACTGGGCTCCGGGAGACACCATATATTTT
>.|TRBJ2-7|.|TRBV21-1
CASSKEPGEDYEQYF
TGTGCCAGCAGCAAAGAACCGGGGGAGGACTACGAGCAGTACTTC
>.|TRBJ2-7|few|TRBV6-6
CASSPRGTGGEQYF
TGTGCCAGCAGTCCACGGGGGACCGGGGGAGAGCAGTACTTC
>.|TRBJ2-3|.|TRBV12-5
CASGSPRPGFSDTQYF
TGTGCTAGTGGTTCCCCACGGCCGGGGTTCTCAGATACGCAGTATTTT
>.|TRBJ2-7|.|TRBV2
CASSDRRYSYEQYF
TGTGCCAGCAGTGACAGGAGGTACTCCTACGAGCAGTACTTC
>TRBD1|TRBJ2-2|.|TRBV28
CASSPIVGQGYTGELFF
TGTGCCAGCAGTCCAATCGTCGGACAGGGGTACACCGGGGAGCTGTTTTTT
>.|TRBJ2-3|.|TRBV21-1
CASSSSWGTGTTDTQYF
.
>.|TRBJ2-1|.|TRBV28
CASSLRDEQFF
TGTGCCAGCAGTTTAAGAGATGAGCAGTTCTTC
>TRBD1|TRBJ2-2|few|TRBV7-9
CASSYRTGGTGELFF
TGTGCCAGCAGCTATCGGACAGGGGGCACCGGGGAGCTGTTTTTT
>TRBD2|TRBJ2-1|few|TRBV5-1
CASSLVSPLRTARTSGSESEQFF
TGCGCCAGCAGCTTGGTTTCGCCCCTAAGAACCGCGCGGACTAGCGGGAGTGAGAGTGAGCAGTTCTTC
>.|TRBJ2-2|.|TRBV19
CASSSGINTGELFF
TGTGCCAGTAGTAGCGGGATTAACACCGGGGAGCTGTTTTTT
>TRBD2|TRBJ2-1|.|TRBV7-3
CASSPRGLTGEQFF
TGTGCCAGCAGCCCGAGGGGACTAACGGGTGAGCAGTTCTTC
>.|TRBJ1-3|.|TRBV5-6
CASSLPGGGAGNTIYF
TGTGCCAGCAGCTTACCGGGAGGAGGCGCTGGAAACACCATATATTTT
>.|TRBJ1-5|.|TRBV30
CACSTAGVGNQPQHF
TGTGCCTGTAGCACCGCAGGGGTGGGCAATCAGCCCCAGCATTTT